Listed below are T cell receptor beta chains from one sample, sequenced in a study of T cell responses to AZD1222 COVID-19 vaccine. Repertoires were generated with immunoSEQ multiplex PCR, while TCRdb's copy carries only in-frame clones and drops some. The data contain 120,000 or so clones, 86% of them singletons. The sequences come from peripheral blood, collected 28 days after the second AZD1222 dose. The receptors shown here come from an adult who received the AZD1222 COVID-19 vaccine. The CDR3 runs from the conserved cysteine through the conserved F or W. Each record gives: V gene, clone size, CDR3 length, D gene, J gene, CDR3 DNA, CDR3 protein. The D gene is left open where the match is weak. Clone size is not always given. Where it is, it says once, few, many or a class for expanded clones.

v_gene: TRBV6-6
abundance: .
len: 16
d_gene: TRBD1
j_gene: TRBJ1-1
CDR3nt: TGTGCCAGCAGTTTTGGGCAGGGGGCGTTGAACACTGAAGCTTTCTTT
CDR3aa: CASSFGQGALNTEAFF

v_gene: TRBV5-1
abundance: .
len: 15
d_gene: TRBD1
j_gene: TRBJ1-4
CDR3nt: TGCGCCAGCAGCGAGTCACAGGGGGCCGGTGAAAAACTGTTTTTT
CDR3aa: CASSESQGAGEKLFF

v_gene: TRBV18
abundance: few
len: 12
d_gene: .
j_gene: TRBJ2-7
CDR3nt: TGTGCCAGCTCAGCCACGAACTACGAGCAGTACTTC
CDR3aa: CASSATNYEQYF

v_gene: TRBV3-1/TRBV3-2
abundance: .
len: 13
d_gene: .
j_gene: TRBJ1-1
CDR3nt: TGTGCCAGCAGCGCATCGAGGAACACTGAAGCTTTCTTT
CDR3aa: CASSASRNTEAFF

v_gene: TRBV10-2
abundance: .
len: 13
d_gene: .
j_gene: TRBJ2-1
CDR3nt: TGCGCCACCGACTTGGACAGTTACAATGAGCAGTTCTTC
CDR3aa: CATDLDSYNEQFF

v_gene: TRBV5-8
abundance: .
len: 13
d_gene: .
j_gene: TRBJ1-4
CDR3nt: TGTGCCGCAGCGGGGGGCACTAATGAAAAACTGTTTTTT
CDR3aa: CAAAGGTNEKLFF

v_gene: TRBV29-1
abundance: .
len: 13
d_gene: .
j_gene: TRBJ2-5
CDR3nt: TGCAGCGTTGAATTGTCAGTCCAAGAGACCCAGTACTTC
CDR3aa: CSVELSVQETQYF

v_gene: TRBV18
abundance: .
len: 15
d_gene: TRBD1
j_gene: TRBJ1-1
CDR3nt: TGTGCCAGCTCACGGGACAGGGGGCAGGGAACTGAAGCTTTCTTT
CDR3aa: CASSRDRGQGTEAFF

v_gene: TRBV29-1
abundance: .
len: 12
d_gene: TRBD1
j_gene: TRBJ1-1
CDR3nt: TGCAGCGTTCAAACGGGGGACAGGGAAGCTTTCTTT
CDR3aa: CSVQTGDREAFF

v_gene: TRBV28
abundance: .
len: 15
d_gene: .
j_gene: TRBJ1-2
CDR3nt: TGTGCCAGCAGTTCTTTCACGACCGGGCGGGGTGGCTACACCTTC
CDR3aa: CASSSFTTGRGGYTF

v_gene: TRBV3-1/TRBV3-2
abundance: .
len: 11
d_gene: .
j_gene: TRBJ2-1
CDR3nt: TGTGCCAGCAGCCAAACGAGGAAGCAGTTCTTC
CDR3aa: CASSQTRKQFF

v_gene: TRBV7-2
abundance: .
len: 14
d_gene: .
j_gene: TRBJ1-1
CDR3nt: TGTGCCAGCAGCTCAGGCAGGGGCATCACTGAAGCTTTCTTT
CDR3aa: CASSSGRGITEAFF

v_gene: TRBV2
abundance: .
len: 15
d_gene: TRBD2
j_gene: TRBJ2-1
CDR3nt: TGTGCCAGCAGTGAACTAGCGGGGGGCGGATATGAGCAGTTCTTC
CDR3aa: CASSELAGGGYEQFF

v_gene: TRBV29-1
abundance: .
len: 15
d_gene: TRBD1
j_gene: TRBJ2-1
CDR3nt: TGCAGCGTTGCGGGACAGGGAGGAAGGATGGATGAGCAGTTCTTC
CDR3aa: CSVAGQGGRMDEQFF

v_gene: TRBV15
abundance: .
len: 16
d_gene: TRBD1
j_gene: TRBJ1-1
CDR3nt: TGTGCCACCAGCAGTCGGACCTACCGGGACAGGGCCTGGGCTTTCTTT
CDR3aa: CATSSRTYRDRAWAFF

v_gene: TRBV19
abundance: .
len: 15
d_gene: .
j_gene: TRBJ1-2
CDR3nt: TGTGCCAGTACTCCCTTTATTGGCTCCAACTATGGCTACACCTTC
CDR3aa: CASTPFIGSNYGYTF

v_gene: TRBV6-5
abundance: once
len: 16
d_gene: TRBD2
j_gene: TRBJ2-1
CDR3nt: TGTGCCAGCAGTTACTCGCCAGCGGGGGCCTACAATGAGCAGTTCTTC
CDR3aa: CASSYSPAGAYNEQFF

v_gene: TRBV6-5
abundance: few
len: 13
d_gene: TRBD1
j_gene: TRBJ1-1
CDR3nt: TGTGCCGGGAGCGGGACAGGGGTTACTGAAGCTTTCTTT
CDR3aa: CAGSGTGVTEAFF

v_gene: TRBV7-2
abundance: .
len: 17
d_gene: .
j_gene: TRBJ2-5
CDR3nt: TGTGCCAGCAGTCTCGGGACCGTTCACGCTCGGGGAGAGACCCAGTACTTC
CDR3aa: CASSLGTVHARGETQYF

v_gene: TRBV30
abundance: .
len: 15
d_gene: TRBD1
j_gene: TRBJ1-5
CDR3nt: TGTGCCTGGAGTCCAGACAGGGTGGGAGGGCAGCCCCAGCATTTT
CDR3aa: CAWSPDRVGGQPQHF

v_gene: TRBV6-2/TRBV6-3
abundance: .
len: 14
d_gene: .
j_gene: TRBJ2-2
CDR3nt: TGTGCCAGCAGTTCCGGACAGTCAACCGGGGAGCTGTTTTTT
CDR3aa: CASSSGQSTGELFF

v_gene: TRBV6-5
abundance: .
len: 13
d_gene: TRBD1
j_gene: TRBJ1-4
CDR3nt: TGTGCCAGCAGACGGACAGGGGTTGAAAAACTGTTTTTT
CDR3aa: CASRRTGVEKLFF

v_gene: TRBV29-1
abundance: .
len: 14
d_gene: .
j_gene: TRBJ2-2
CDR3nt: TGCAGCGTTGAGAGGTTGGCGGTCACCGGGGAGCTGTTTTTT
CDR3aa: CSVERLAVTGELFF

v_gene: TRBV6-5
abundance: .
len: 16
d_gene: .
j_gene: TRBJ1-2
CDR3nt: TGTGCCAGCAGTTCCATGAGAAGGACGTTTAACTATGGCTACACCTTC
CDR3aa: CASSSMRRTFNYGYTF

v_gene: TRBV7-8
abundance: .
len: 17
d_gene: TRBD1
j_gene: TRBJ1-5
CDR3nt: TGTGCCAGCAGTTTTGGGCCAGGGGGAAAGAGCAATCAGCCCCAGCATTTT
CDR3aa: CASSFGPGGKSNQPQHF

v_gene: TRBV4-1
abundance: few
len: 17
d_gene: TRBD2
j_gene: TRBJ2-5
CDR3nt: TGCGCCAGCAGCCAAGGGTGGGCGGGGGACCACCAAGAGACCCAGTACTTC
CDR3aa: CASSQGWAGDHQETQYF

v_gene: TRBV27
abundance: .
len: 14
d_gene: .
j_gene: TRBJ1-5
CDR3nt: TGTGCCAGCGGTGGACGGGGCGGCAATCAGCCCCAGCATTTT
CDR3aa: CASGGRGGNQPQHF

v_gene: TRBV9
abundance: once
len: 12
d_gene: .
j_gene: TRBJ2-1
CDR3nt: TGTGCCAGCAGGGGCTTATCAGATGAGCAGTTCTTC
CDR3aa: CASRGLSDEQFF

v_gene: TRBV2
abundance: few
len: 15
d_gene: TRBD1
j_gene: TRBJ1-2
CDR3nt: TGTGCCAGCACCCCCTATCGGGACAGAATCTATGGCTACACCTTC
CDR3aa: CASTPYRDRIYGYTF

v_gene: TRBV5-4
abundance: .
len: 12
d_gene: .
j_gene: TRBJ2-3
CDR3nt: TGTGCCAGCAGCGCCGCGGGCGATACGCAGTATTTT
CDR3aa: CASSAAGDTQYF

v_gene: TRBV7-9
abundance: .
len: 13
d_gene: .
j_gene: TRBJ1-1
CDR3nt: TGTGCCAGCAGCCTGGGCGGACACACTGAAGCTTTCTTT
CDR3aa: CASSLGGHTEAFF

v_gene: TRBV11-3
abundance: once
len: 12
d_gene: .
j_gene: TRBJ1-1
CDR3nt: TGTGCCAGCAGCCAGGGCGGTCCTGAAGCTTTCTTT
CDR3aa: CASSQGGPEAFF

v_gene: TRBV27
abundance: .
len: 15
d_gene: .
j_gene: TRBJ1-5
CDR3nt: TGTGCCAGCAGTTTCAGGCCCCCTGGCAATCAGCCCCAGCATTTT
CDR3aa: CASSFRPPGNQPQHF

v_gene: TRBV7-2
abundance: .
len: 14
d_gene: .
j_gene: TRBJ1-2
CDR3nt: TGTGCCAGCAGCTTACAGGGCGGGAACTATGGCTACACCTTC
CDR3aa: CASSLQGGNYGYTF

v_gene: TRBV18
abundance: .
len: 15
d_gene: TRBD1
j_gene: TRBJ2-7
CDR3nt: TGTGCCAGCTCACCATTGGGACAGGTCTCCTACGAGCAGTACTTC
CDR3aa: CASSPLGQVSYEQYF

v_gene: TRBV19
abundance: .
len: 13
d_gene: .
j_gene: TRBJ1-6
CDR3nt: TGTGCCAGTAGTAGGGCAGAAAATTCACCCCTCCACTTT
CDR3aa: CASSRAENSPLHF

v_gene: TRBV5-1
abundance: .
len: 14
d_gene: .
j_gene: TRBJ1-2
CDR3nt: TGCGCCAGCAGCTTGGACGGAGCTAACTATGGCTACACCTTC
CDR3aa: CASSLDGANYGYTF

v_gene: TRBV2
abundance: .
len: 14
d_gene: .
j_gene: TRBJ1-5
CDR3nt: TGTGCCAGCAGGAACCGGGACGGCAATCAGCCCCAGCATTTT
CDR3aa: CASRNRDGNQPQHF

v_gene: TRBV6-5
abundance: .
len: 15
d_gene: TRBD1
j_gene: TRBJ1-5
CDR3nt: TGTGCTACACGAGAACCAGGGGGCCCTAGTCAGCCCCAGCATTTT
CDR3aa: CATREPGGPSQPQHF